This TCR beta chain emerged from a study of OX40 agonist ivuxolimab in advanced cancers. Overall study: Patients were infused with ivuxolimab every 2 weeks at 0.01 to 10 mg/kg.

Notes on this clone: As yet, its antigen is unknown.

The study, taken as a whole, reports: The average count of expanded clones was higher among CD8+ T cells than among CD4+.

This table comes from immunoSEQ multiplex PCR, and its TCRdb copy is limited to in-frame clones, with some not included. Of 65,000 to 75,000 clones in the sample, 85% were seen once. This receptor was taken from an adult with an advanced solid tumor such as melanoma, head and neck, liver or kidney cancer. Sequencing used CD4+ or CD8+ T cells sorted from blood, obtained in a trial of the OX40 agonist ivuxolimab.

Here the CDR3 reads CASSLRRDLGYTF. Here the CDR3 DNA reads TGTGCCAGCAGTTTACGGCGGGACCTGGGCTACACCTTC. The V and J genes are TRBV28 and TRBJ1-2, with D possibly TRBD1 on 5 matching bases. The V and J ends lost 2 bases and 8 bases respectively, with 12 bases between them. Germline lookup yields CDR1 MDHEN and CDR2 SYDVKM. This CDR3 has 13 amino acids.